This TCR beta chain was observed in a study of post-analysis software for immune sequencing data. Study-wide context: Both relapsing-remitting and secondary progressive multiple sclerosis featured among the disease courses, as did progressive-relapsing multiple sclerosis. Study-level points and caveats: In multiple sclerosis, normalized Chao1 diversity was significantly below that of controls. Patients showed TRBV5-6, TRBV5-1 and TRBV20-1 among several TRBV segments more frequent than in controls. By F measure, samples from a shared preparation batch strongly co-clustered.

The germline gives CDR1 MNHEY, CDR2 SVGAGI. V lost 2 bases and J lost 0, with 8 bases in between. The CDR3 spans 15 residues. As concerns this clonotype: Its cognate antigen is unknown.

Each TCR beta cDNA library carried unique molecular identifiers. T cells numbering about 0.85 to 10 million yielded cDNA molecules that totaled about 500,000. MiXCR was run by TCRdb on the PCR reads, yielding one entry per CDR3 protein. The top ten clones hold about 1.8% of a sample with 450,000 to 650,000 distinct CDR3 sequences, around 40% of them seen once. This TCR was recovered from a girl aged 10 to 17 with multiple sclerosis. This chain uses TRBV6-5 with TRBJ2-1; no reliable D call. Sequencing was carried out using blood. The CDR3 DNA reads as TGTGCCAGCAGTTACATTCTAAGCTCCTACAATGAGCAGTTCTTC. Its protein product is CASSYILSSYNEQFF.